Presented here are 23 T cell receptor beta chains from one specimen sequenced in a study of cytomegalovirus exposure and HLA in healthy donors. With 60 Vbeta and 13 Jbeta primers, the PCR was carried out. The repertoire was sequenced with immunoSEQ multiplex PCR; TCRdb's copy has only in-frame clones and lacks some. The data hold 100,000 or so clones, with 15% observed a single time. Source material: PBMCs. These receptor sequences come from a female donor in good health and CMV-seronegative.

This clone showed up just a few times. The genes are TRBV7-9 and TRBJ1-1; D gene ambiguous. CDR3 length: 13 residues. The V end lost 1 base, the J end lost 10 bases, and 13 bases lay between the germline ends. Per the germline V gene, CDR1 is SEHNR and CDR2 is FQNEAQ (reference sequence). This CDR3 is CASSLGNGVGAFF. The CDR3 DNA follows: TGTGCCAGCAGCTTAGGCAACGGGGTTGGAGCTTTCTTT.

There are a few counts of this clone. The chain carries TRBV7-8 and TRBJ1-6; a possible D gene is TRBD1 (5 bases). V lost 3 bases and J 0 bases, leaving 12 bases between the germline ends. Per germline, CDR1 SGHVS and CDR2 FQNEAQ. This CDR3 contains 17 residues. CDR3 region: CASSLYRTISYNSPLHF. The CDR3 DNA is TGTGCCAGCAGCTTGTACAGGACTATCTCCTATAATTCACCCCTCCACTTT.

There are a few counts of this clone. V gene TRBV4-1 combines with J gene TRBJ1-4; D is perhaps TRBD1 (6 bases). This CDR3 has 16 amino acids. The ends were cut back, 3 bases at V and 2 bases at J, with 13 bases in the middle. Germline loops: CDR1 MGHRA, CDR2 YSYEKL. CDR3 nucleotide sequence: TGCGCCAGCAGCCATAGACAGGAGGAGACTAATGAAAAACTGTTTTTT. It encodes CASSHRQEETNEKLFF.

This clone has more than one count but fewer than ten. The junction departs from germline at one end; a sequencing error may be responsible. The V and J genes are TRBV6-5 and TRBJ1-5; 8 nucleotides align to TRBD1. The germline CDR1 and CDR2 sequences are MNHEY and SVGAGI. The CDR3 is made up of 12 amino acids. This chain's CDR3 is CAIGQGNQHQHF. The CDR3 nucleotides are TGTGCAATCGGACAGGGCAATCAGCACCAGCATTTT.

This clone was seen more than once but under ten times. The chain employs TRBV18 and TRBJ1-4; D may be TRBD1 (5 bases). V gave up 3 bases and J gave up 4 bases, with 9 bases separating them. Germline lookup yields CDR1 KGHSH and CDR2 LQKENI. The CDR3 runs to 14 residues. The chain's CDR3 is CASSPADSNEKLFF. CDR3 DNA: TGTGCCAGCTCACCCGCAGACAGTAATGAAAAACTGTTTTTT.

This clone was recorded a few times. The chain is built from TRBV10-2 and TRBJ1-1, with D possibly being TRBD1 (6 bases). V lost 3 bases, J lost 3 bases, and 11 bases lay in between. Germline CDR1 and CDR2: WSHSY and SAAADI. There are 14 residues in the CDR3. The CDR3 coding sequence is TGCGCCAGCAGTGACCAGGGGCAGCACACTGAAGCTTTCTTT. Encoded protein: CASSDQGQHTEAFF.

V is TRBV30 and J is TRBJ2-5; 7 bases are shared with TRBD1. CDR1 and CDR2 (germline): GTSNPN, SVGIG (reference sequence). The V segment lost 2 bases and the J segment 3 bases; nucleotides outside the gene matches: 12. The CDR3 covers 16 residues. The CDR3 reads CAWSSTSGTAKETQYF. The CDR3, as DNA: TGTGCCTGGAGTTCGACATCCGGGACAGCTAAAGAGACCCAGTACTTC.

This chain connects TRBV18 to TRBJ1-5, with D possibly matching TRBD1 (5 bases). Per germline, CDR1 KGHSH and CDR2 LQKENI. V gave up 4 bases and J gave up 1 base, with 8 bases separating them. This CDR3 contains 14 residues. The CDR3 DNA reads TGTGCCAGCTCACGCTCAGGGAGCAATCAGCCCCAGCATTTT. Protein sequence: CASSRSGSNQPQHF.

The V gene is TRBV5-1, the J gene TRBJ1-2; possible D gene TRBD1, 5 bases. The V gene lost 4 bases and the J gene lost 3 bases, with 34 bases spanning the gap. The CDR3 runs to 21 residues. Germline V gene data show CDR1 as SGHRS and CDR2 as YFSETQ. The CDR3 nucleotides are TGCGCCAGCAGCAAAGGAGCCGGGGGGAGGAGCCCCGGAGGTGGCGACTATGGCTACACCTTC. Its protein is CASSKGAGGRSPGGGDYGYTF.

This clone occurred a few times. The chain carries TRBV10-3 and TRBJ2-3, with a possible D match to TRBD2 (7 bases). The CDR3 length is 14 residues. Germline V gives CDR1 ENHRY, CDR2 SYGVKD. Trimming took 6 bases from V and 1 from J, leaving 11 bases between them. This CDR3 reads CAIRGGAGTDTQYF. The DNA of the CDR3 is TGTGCCATCAGGGGGGGGGCGGGCACAGATACGCAGTATTTT.

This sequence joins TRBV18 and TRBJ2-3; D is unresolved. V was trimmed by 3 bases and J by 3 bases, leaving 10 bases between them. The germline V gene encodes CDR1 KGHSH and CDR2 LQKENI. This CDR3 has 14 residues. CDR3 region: CASSPSPATDTQYF. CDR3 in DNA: TGTGCCAGCTCACCTAGCCCCGCGACAGATACGCAGTATTTT.

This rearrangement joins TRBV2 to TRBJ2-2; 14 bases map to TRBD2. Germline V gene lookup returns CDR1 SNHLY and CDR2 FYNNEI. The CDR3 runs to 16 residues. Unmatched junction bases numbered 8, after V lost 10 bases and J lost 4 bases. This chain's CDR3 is CATTGLAGGTTGELFF. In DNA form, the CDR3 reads TGTGCCACCACCGGACTAGCGGGGGGAACCACCGGGGAGCTGTTTTTT.

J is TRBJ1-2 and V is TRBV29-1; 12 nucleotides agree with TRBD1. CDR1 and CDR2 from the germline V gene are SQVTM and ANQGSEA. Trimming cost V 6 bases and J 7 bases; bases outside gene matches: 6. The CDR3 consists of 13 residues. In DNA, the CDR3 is TGCAGCGTGCAGGTGGGACAGGGGGCTGGCTACACCTTC. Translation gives CSVQVGQGAGYTF.

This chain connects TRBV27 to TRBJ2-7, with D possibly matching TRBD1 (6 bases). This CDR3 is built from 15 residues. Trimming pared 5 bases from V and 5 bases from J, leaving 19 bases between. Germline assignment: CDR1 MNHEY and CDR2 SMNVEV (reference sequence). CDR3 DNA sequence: TGTGCCAGCAGTCCCGGGTCACAGGGTACCCACGAGCAGTACTTC. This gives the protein CASSPGSQGTHEQYF.

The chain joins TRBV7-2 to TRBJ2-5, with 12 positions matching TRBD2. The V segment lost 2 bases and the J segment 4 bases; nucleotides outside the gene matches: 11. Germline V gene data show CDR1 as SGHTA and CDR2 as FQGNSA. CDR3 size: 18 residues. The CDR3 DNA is TGTGCCAGCAGCTTAAGGATTCTAGCGGGGGGGCCATCAGAGACCCAGTACTTC. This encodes CASSLRILAGGPSETQYF.

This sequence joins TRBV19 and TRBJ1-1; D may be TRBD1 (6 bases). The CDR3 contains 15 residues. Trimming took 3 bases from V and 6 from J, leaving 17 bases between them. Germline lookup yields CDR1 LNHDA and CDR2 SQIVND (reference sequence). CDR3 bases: TGTGCCAGTAGTATCCATCGTGGGGGGGCCGCTGAAGCTTTCTTT. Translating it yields CASSIHRGGAAEAFF.

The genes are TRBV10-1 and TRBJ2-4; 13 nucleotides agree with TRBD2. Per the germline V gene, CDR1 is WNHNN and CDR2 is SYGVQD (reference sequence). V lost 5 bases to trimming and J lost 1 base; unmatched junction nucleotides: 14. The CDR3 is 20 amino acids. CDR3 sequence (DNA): TGCGCCAGCAGTTACCCTGGACTAGCGGGAGACGGTTCGGCCAAAAACATTCAGTACTTC. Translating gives CASSYPGLAGDGSAKNIQYF.

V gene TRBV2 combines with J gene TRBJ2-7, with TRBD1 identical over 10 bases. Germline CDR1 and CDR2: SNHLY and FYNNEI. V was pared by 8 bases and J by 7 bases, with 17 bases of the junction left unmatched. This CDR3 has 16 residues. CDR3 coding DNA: TGTGCCAGCCACGCCCTGACAGGGGGCTTTATTCGGGAGCAGTACTTC. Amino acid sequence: CASHALTGGFIREQYF.

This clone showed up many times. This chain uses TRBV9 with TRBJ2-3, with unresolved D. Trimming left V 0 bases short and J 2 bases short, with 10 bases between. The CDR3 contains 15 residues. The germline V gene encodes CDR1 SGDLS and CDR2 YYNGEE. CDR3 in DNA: TGTGCCAGCAGCGTAGATTTGGGCCACACAGATACGCAGTATTTT. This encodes CASSVDLGHTDTQYF.

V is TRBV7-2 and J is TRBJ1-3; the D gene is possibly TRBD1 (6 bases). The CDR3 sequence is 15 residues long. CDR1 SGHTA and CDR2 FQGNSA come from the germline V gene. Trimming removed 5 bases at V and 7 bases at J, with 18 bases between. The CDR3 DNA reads TGTGCCAGCAGCAAACACAGGGAATCCCCGAACACCATATATTTT. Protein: CASSKHRESPNTIYF.

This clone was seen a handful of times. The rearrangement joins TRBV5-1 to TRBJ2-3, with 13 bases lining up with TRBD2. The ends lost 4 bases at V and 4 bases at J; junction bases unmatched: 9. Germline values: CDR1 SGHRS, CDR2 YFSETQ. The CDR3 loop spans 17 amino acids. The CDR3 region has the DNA TGCGCCAGCAGCCCCTGGACTAGCGGGAGTACGTCAGATACGCAGTATTTT. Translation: CASSPWTSGSTSDTQYF. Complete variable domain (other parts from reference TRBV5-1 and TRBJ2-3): KAGVTQTPRYLIKTRGQQVTLSCSPISGHRSVSWYQQTPGQGLQFLFEYFSETQRNKGNFPGRFSGRQFSNSRSEMNVSTLELGDSALYLCASSPWTSGSTSDTQYFGPGTRLTVL.

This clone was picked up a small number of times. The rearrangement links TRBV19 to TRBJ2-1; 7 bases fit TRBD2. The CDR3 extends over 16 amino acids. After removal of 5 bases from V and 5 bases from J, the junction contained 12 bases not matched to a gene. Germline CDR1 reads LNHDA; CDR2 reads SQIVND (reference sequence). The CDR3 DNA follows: TGTGCCAGTAGTCTCGATCAGGCGAGCGGGGACAATGAGCAGTTCTTC. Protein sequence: CASSLDQASGDNEQFF.

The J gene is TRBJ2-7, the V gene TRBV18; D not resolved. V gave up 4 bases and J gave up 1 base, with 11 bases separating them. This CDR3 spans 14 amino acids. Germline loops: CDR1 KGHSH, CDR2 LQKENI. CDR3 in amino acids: CASSLPYTSYEQYF. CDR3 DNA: TGTGCCAGCTCACTCCCTTACACGTCCTACGAGCAGTACTTC.